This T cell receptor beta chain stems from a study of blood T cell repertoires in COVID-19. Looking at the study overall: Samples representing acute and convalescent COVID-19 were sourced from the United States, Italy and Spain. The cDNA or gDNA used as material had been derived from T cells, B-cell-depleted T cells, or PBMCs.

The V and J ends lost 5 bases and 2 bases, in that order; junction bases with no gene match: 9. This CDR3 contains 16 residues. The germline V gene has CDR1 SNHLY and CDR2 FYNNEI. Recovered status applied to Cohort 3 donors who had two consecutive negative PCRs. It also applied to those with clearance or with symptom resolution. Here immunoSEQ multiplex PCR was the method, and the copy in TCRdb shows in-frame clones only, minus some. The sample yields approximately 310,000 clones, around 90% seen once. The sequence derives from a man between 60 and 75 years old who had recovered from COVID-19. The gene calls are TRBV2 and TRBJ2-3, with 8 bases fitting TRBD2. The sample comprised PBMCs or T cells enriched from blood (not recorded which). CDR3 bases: TGTGCCAGCAGTCTCCCGGGGGGGCGGAACACAGATACGCAGTATTTT. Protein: CASSLPGGRNTDTQYF.